The entry below gives a single TCR beta chain sequence along with its context. The sample originates from a study of CD8 T cells in Susac syndrome. Reverse transcription of roughly 0.45 to 1 ug RNA was performed with random hexamers. The method of amplification for TCR beta CDR3 was immunoSEQ multiplex PCR, covering 54 Vbeta and 13 Jbeta. One entry per CDR3 protein results from TCRdb running MiXCR on the immunoSEQ multiplex PCR reads. The top ten clones hold 0.1% to 0.12% of a sample with roughly 200,000 distinct CDR3 sequences, 80% to 95% of them seen once. The CDR3 loop spans 14 amino acids. Germline assignment: CDR1 SNHLY and CDR2 FYNNEI. V shed 8 bases and J 5 bases; nucleotides not matched to a gene: 4.

Sequenced sample: CD4+ T cells from PBMCs. The sequence was obtained from a human donor in good health. V and J are TRBV2 and TRBJ1-5, with 12 bases fitting TRBD1. CDR3 sequence (DNA): TGTGCCAGCCGGGACAGGGGGCTTTATCAGCCCCAGCATTTT. Its protein product is CASRDRGLYQPQHF.